These 29 T cell receptor beta chains originate from one sample sequenced in a study of post-analysis software for immune sequencing data. These receptors have no identified antigens. Unique molecular identifiers were present in the TCR beta cDNA libraries. TCRdb re-derived calls from the PCR reads in MiXCR, one entry per CDR3 protein. In the table there are roughly 400,000 distinct CDR3 sequences, approximately 38% of which are singletons. Findings and caveats of the study: A handful of TRBV segments (TRBV5-6, TRBV5-1 and TRBV20-1 among them) occurred more frequently in patients than in controls.

Sequenced input: blood. The receptors were gathered from a girl aged 2-10 years with multiple sclerosis.

The V call is TRBV5-1, the J call TRBJ2-3; D is unclear. The V and J ends lost 2 bases and 2 bases respectively, with 9 bases between them. Germline V gene data show CDR1 as SGHRS and CDR2 as YFSETQ. The CDR3 is 14 amino acids. The CDR3 loop reads CASSFSVYTDTQYF. CDR3 nucleotides: TGCGCCAGCAGCTTCTCGGTATACACAGATACGCAGTATTTT.

The chain has TRBV25-1 and TRBJ2-1; 9 bases are a match to TRBD2. The junction had 14 bases not matched to a gene; V was cut back by 3 bases and J by 2 bases. Per the germline V gene, CDR1 is MGHDK and CDR2 is SYGVNS. The CDR3 runs to 19 residues. DNA of the CDR3: TGTGCCAGCAGTGAGCCGGGACTAGCTTCCAGGGGGACCTACAATGAGCAGTTCTTC. Its translation: CASSEPGLASRGTYNEQFF.

This clonotype was picked up a small number of times. V gene TRBV7-9 combines with J gene TRBJ2-5; perhaps TRBD1 as D (5 bases). Germline CDR1 and CDR2: SEHNR and FQNEAQ (reference sequence). V shed 1 base and J shed 2 bases, with 14 bases lying between them. This CDR3 region has 16 residues. CDR3: CASSLGGRGTQETQYF. The CDR3 region has the DNA TGTGCCAGCAGCTTAGGGGGTAGGGGAACTCAAGAGACCCAGTACTTC.

The rearrangement links TRBV20-1 to TRBJ2-3; 10 bases map to TRBD2. With 1 base clipped from V and 3 bases from J, the junction kept 4 bases outside the gene matches. This CDR3 is 15 amino acids long. The germline CDR1 and CDR2 sequences are DFQATT and SNEGSKA (reference sequence). DNA of the CDR3: TGCAGTGCTAGAGGGACTAGCGGTGAAACAGATACGCAGTATTTT. Protein: CSARGTSGETDTQYF.

The chain carries TRBV20-1 and TRBJ2-1; a weak D match, TRBD1 (5 bases). Germline-derived CDR1 and CDR2 are DFQATT and SNEGSKA (reference sequence). The V end was cut by 6 bases, the J end by 2 bases, with 11 bases between. The CDR3 length is 13 residues. This CDR3 is CSASTGTYNEQFF. The CDR3 coding sequence is TGCAGTGCCAGCACAGGTACCTACAATGAGCAGTTCTTC.

The table lists this clonotype with a few counts. The chain employs TRBV28 and TRBJ2-7; TRBD2 might be the D (5 bases). Germline lookup yields CDR1 MDHEN and CDR2 SYDVKM. CDR3 length: 13 amino acids. V was cut by 7 bases and J by 2 bases, with 12 bases left in between. CDR3 sequence (DNA): TGTGCCAGCAAACCTAGCCGTCCCTACGAGCAGTACTTC. Translated: CASKPSRPYEQYF.

The count of this clonotype is one. The chain couples TRBV5-1 to TRBJ2-4; D assignment may be TRBD1 or TRBD2 (5 bases each). Germline CDR1 and CDR2: SGHRS and YFSETQ. This CDR3 comprises 13 residues. Trimming took off 4 bases at V and 9 bases at J, with 14 bases between the two ends. The chain's CDR3 is CASSVPGTRIQYF. CDR3 in DNA: TGCGCCAGCAGCGTCCCGGGGACCCGCATTCAGTACTTC.

In this sample, this clonotype turned up a few times. The chain joins TRBV7-9 to TRBJ1-2; maybe TRBD1 (5 bases). Germline CDR1 and CDR2: SEHNR and FQNEAQ (reference sequence). Trimming pared 4 bases from V and 8 bases from J, leaving 11 bases between. This CDR3 comprises 12 residues. The CDR3 here is CASSSLREGYTF. The CDR3 nucleotides are TGTGCCAGCAGCTCTCTCAGGGAAGGCTACACCTTC.

The chain combines TRBV7-3 with TRBJ2-1; TRBD1 or TRBD2 may be the D gene (5 bases each). Trimming pared 4 bases from V and 6 bases from J, leaving 22 bases between. Per germline, CDR1 SGHTA and CDR2 FQGTGA. There are 17 residues in the CDR3. This CDR3 reads CASSSLARGALSNEQFF. Here the CDR3 DNA reads TGTGCCAGCAGCTCCTTGGCCCGGGGCGCCTTGTCCAATGAGCAGTTCTTC.

The rearrangement links TRBV28 to TRBJ2-3; D uncertain. The germline V gene encodes CDR1 MDHEN and CDR2 SYDVKM. The V and J ends lost 4 bases and 3 bases respectively, with 23 bases between them. The CDR3 runs 18 residues. The CDR3 reads CASSSPRVSRRVTDTQYF. DNA of the CDR3: TGTGCCAGCAGTTCGCCCCGGGTCTCCAGGAGAGTAACAGATACGCAGTATTTT.

This sequence joins TRBV12-3 or TRBV12-4 and TRBJ2-7, with TRBD1 matching over 7 bases. V lost 8 bases, J lost 5 bases, and 6 bases stayed unmatched. The CDR3 extends over 12 amino acids. DNA for the CDR3: TGTGCCAGCCGACGGGACAGTAACGAGCAGTACTTC. Encoded protein: CASRRDSNEQYF.

Concerning this clonotype: A junction end diverges from the germline sequence, so it may reflect a read error. The V gene is TRBV12-3 or TRBV12-4, the J gene TRBJ2-1; 9 nucleotides match TRBD1. The CDR3 covers 14 residues. The CDR3 nucleotides read TGTGCCGGCAGCACGGGACAGGGTGACAATGAGCAGTTCTTC. Amino acids: CAGSTGQGDNEQFF.

Comment on this clonotype: Just one base apart from a much larger clone, this may be a read error. As the CDR3 is not closed by the conserved phenylalanine or tryptophan, this likely results from a read error. Because the CDR3's place on the DNA is in doubt, the DNA is left out and the CDR3 is given as listed by TCRdb. V usage is TRBV7-2 and J usage is TRBJ2-1. Germline-derived CDR1 and CDR2 are SGHTA and FQGNSA. From its first to its last residue, the CDR3 has 12 amino acids. CDR3 sequence reads: CASSPAGASKFL.

V is TRBV7-2 and J is TRBJ2-3; no clear D gene. V dropped 2 bases and J dropped 3 bases, with 15 bases sitting between them. The length of the CDR3 is 16 residues. Germline V gene sequence: CDR1 SGHTA, CDR2 FQGNSA. Here the CDR3 reads CASSLSLSMATDTQYF. In nucleotides, the CDR3 is TGTGCCAGCAGCTTATCGTTGTCTATGGCTACAGATACGCAGTATTTT. The complete variable domain, with remaining parts taken from reference TRBV7-2 and TRBJ2-3, reads GAGVSQSPSNKVTEKGKDVELRCDPISGHTALYWYRQSLGQGLEFLIYFQGNSAPDKSGLPSDRFSAERTGGSVSTLTIQRTQQEDSAVYLCASSLSLSMATDTQYFGPGTRLTVL.

This clonotype was observed at least ten times. The chain links TRBV5-1 to TRBJ2-4, with TRBD1 as a possible D gene (6 bases). The V end lost 0 bases, the J end lost 1 base, and 11 bases lay between the germline ends. The CDR3 extends over 16 amino acids. CDR1 and CDR2 (germline): SGHRS, YFSETQ. CDR3 region: CASSLARGSAKNIQYF. The CDR3 DNA is TGCGCCAGCAGCTTGGCCAGGGGATCCGCCAAAAACATTCAGTACTTC.

The chain couples TRBV20-1 to TRBJ2-7; 8 positions agree with TRBD2. The CDR3 totals 13 residues. In germline, CDR1 is DFQATT, CDR2 SNEGSKA (reference sequence). With 3 bases clipped from V and 4 bases from J, the junction kept 5 bases outside the gene matches. CDR3 sequence: CSASRGGLYEQYF. The CDR3 coding sequence is TGCAGTGCTAGTCGGGGGGGACTTTACGAGCAGTACTTC.

This chain joins TRBV29-1 and TRBJ2-3; D may be TRBD1 (5 bases). CDR3 size: 13 residues. Germline lookup yields CDR1 SQVTM and CDR2 ANQGSEA. Trimming took 1 base from V and 6 from J, leaving 11 bases between them. The CDR3 region has the DNA TGCAGCGTTGAAGGGACCAGGGTGGATACGCAGTATTTT. This translates into CSVEGTRVDTQYF.

This clonotype has more than one count but fewer than ten. The J gene is TRBJ1-2, the V gene TRBV18, with D perhaps matching TRBD1 (5 bases). CDR1 is KGHSH, CDR2 LQKENI, per germline. Trimming took off 3 bases at V and 3 bases at J, with 8 bases between the two ends. The CDR3 contains 13 residues. The CDR3 reads CASSPGRHYGYTF. As DNA, the CDR3 is TGTGCCAGCTCACCGGGGCGGCACTATGGCTACACCTTC.

The J gene is TRBJ2-3, the V gene TRBV7-2; 10 bases are shared with TRBD2. Per germline, CDR1 SGHTA and CDR2 FQGNSA. This CDR3 has 19 amino acids. V shed 1 base, J shed 1 base, and the junction held 11 bases outside the gene matches. This CDR3 is CASSLVILAGAPGTDTQYF. DNA for the CDR3: TGTGCCAGCAGCTTAGTTATCCTAGCGGGGGCTCCCGGCACAGATACGCAGTATTTT. Full variable domain (rest looked up from reference TRBV7-2 and TRBJ2-3): GAGVSQSPSNKVTEKGKDVELRCDPISGHTALYWYRQSLGQGLEFLIYFQGNSAPDKSGLPSDRFSAERTGGSVSTLTIQRTQQEDSAVYLCASSLVILAGAPGTDTQYFGPGTRLTVL.

This clonotype occurred a few times. The genes are TRBV20-1 and TRBJ2-5, with D perhaps TRBD1 (6 bases). Germline-derived CDR1 and CDR2 are DFQATT and SNEGSKA (reference sequence). The V and J ends lost 3 bases and 1 base respectively, with 15 bases between them. The CDR3 is 15 amino acids. This CDR3 reads CSASVTQGTQETQYF. The CDR3 DNA reads TGCAGTGCTAGCGTTACCCAGGGGACCCAAGAGACCCAGTACTTC.

This chain uses TRBV5-6 with TRBJ2-5; 7 bases line up with TRBD2. V trimming: 2 bases; J trimming: 3 bases; junction bases outside the gene matches: 7. This CDR3 contains 15 residues. Germline V gene lookup returns CDR1 SGHDT and CDR2 YYEEEE. This chain's CDR3 is CASSFGGGLKETQYF. The CDR3 DNA is TGTGCCAGCAGCTTTGGGGGAGGGCTGAAAGAGACCCAGTACTTC.

The V gene is TRBV12-3 or TRBV12-4, the J gene TRBJ2-5, with D unclear. The CDR3 has 14 residues. Trimming cost V 2 bases and J 2 bases, with 9 bases left between them. Here the CDR3 DNA reads TGTGCCAGCAGTTTAAGAGAGGATCAAGAGACCCAGTACTTC. This encodes CASSLREDQETQYF.

This clonotype was detected only a few times. The chain joins TRBV20-1 to TRBJ2-1; TRBD2 might be the D (6 bases). Trimming cost V 2 bases and J 2 bases, with 13 bases left between them. Germline V gene lookup returns CDR1 DFQATT and CDR2 SNEGSKA (reference sequence). CDR3 length: 15 residues. The CDR3: CSARQIAAAYNEQFF. Written as DNA, the CDR3 is TGCAGTGCTAGACAAATAGCGGCGGCCTACAATGAGCAGTTCTTC.

There are a few counts of this clonotype. The chain has TRBV29-1 and TRBJ2-3; TRBD2 might be the D (7 bases). The CDR3 totals 14 residues. Trimming shortened V by 4 bases and J by 1 base, and 12 bases separated the two germline ends. Germline lookup yields CDR1 SQVTM and CDR2 ANQGSEA. The CDR3 loop is CSVARGQGTDTQYF. The DNA for the CDR3 is TGCAGCGTTGCGCGGGGGCAGGGCACAGATACGCAGTATTTT.

The rearrangement joins TRBV5-4 to TRBJ1-2; unclear D gene. The CDR3 spans 14 residues. V was clipped by 6 bases and J by 5 bases, with 17 bases between them. CDR1 and CDR2 (germline): SGHNT, YYREEE (reference sequence). This CDR3 is CASTEGNREYGYTF. The DNA for the CDR3 is TGTGCCAGCACTGAAGGAAATCGGGAATATGGCTACACCTTC.

This sequence joins TRBV29-1 and TRBJ2-1; TRBD1 matches 8 bases. Germline assignment: CDR1 SQVTM and CDR2 ANQGSEA. J was trimmed by 2 bases and V by 2 bases; bases with no gene match: 8. The CDR3 spans 16 residues. The chain's CDR3 is CSVEKVRGLPYNEQFF. The CDR3 bases are TGCAGCGTTGAAAAGGTCAGGGGGCTCCCCTACAATGAGCAGTTCTTC.

This clonotype was observed a handful of times. The chain combines TRBV7-6 with TRBJ2-5; D perhaps matches TRBD2 (6 bases). The J call may be wrong; the DNA end is better matched by TRBJ2-7. The germline CDR1 and CDR2 sequences are SGHVS and FNYEAQ. CDR3 length: 18 residues. The CDR3 is CASSLAGGGPFGPYEQYF. The CDR3 DNA reads TGTGCCAGCAGCTTAGCCGGCGGAGGGCCTTTCGGTCCCTACGAGCAGTACTTC.

The chain couples TRBV7-3 to TRBJ2-3, with D possibly matching TRBD2 (5 bases). This CDR3 region has 13 residues. Germline-derived CDR1 and CDR2 are SGHTA and FQGTGA. V was shortened by 0 bases and J by 8 bases, with 9 bases between the two germline ends. Written as DNA, the CDR3 is TGTGCCAGCAGCTTAACCGGGATGGGTACGCAGTATTTT. Amino acids: CASSLTGMGTQYF.

This clonotype was counted only a few times. The gene calls are TRBV7-2 and TRBJ2-4; D perhaps matches TRBD2 (5 bases). The tail of the sequence fits TRBJ2-7 better, so the J call may be wrong. The CDR3 totals 12 residues. The germline V gene encodes CDR1 SGHTA and CDR2 FQGNSA. The CDR3 bases are TGTGCCAGCAGCTTCACCGGGGTCGAGCAGTACTTC. Its translation: CASSFTGVEQYF.